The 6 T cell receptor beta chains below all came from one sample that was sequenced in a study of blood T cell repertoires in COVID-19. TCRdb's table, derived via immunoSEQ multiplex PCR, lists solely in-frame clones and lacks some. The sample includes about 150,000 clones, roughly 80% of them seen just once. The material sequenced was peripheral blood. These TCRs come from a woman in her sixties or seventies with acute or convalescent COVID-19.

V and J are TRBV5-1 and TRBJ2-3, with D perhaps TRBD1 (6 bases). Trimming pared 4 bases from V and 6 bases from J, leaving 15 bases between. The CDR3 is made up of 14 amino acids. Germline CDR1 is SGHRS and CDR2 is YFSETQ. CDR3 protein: CASSGGRSSDTQYF. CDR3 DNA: TGCGCCAGCAGCGGGGGCCGCTCCTCGGATACGCAGTATTTT.

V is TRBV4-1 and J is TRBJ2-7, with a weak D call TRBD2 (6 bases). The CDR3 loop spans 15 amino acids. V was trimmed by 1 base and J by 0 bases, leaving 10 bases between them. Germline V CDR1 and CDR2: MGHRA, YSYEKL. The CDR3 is CASSQGRDPSYEQYF. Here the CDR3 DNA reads TGCGCCAGCAGCCAAGGGAGGGATCCCTCCTACGAGCAGTACTTC.

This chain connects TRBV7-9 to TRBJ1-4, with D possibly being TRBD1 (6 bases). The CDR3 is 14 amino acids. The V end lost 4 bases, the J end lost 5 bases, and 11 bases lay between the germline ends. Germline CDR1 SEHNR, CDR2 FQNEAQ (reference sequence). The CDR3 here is CASSSDSRNEKLFF. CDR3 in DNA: TGTGCCAGCAGCTCGGACAGCCGAAATGAAAAACTGTTTTTT.

The CDR3 nucleotides are TGTGCCTGGAGCCGGACAGGGCCGGGCACCGGGGAGCTGTTTTTT. It specifies CAWSRTGPGTGELFF. The chain links TRBV30 to TRBJ2-2; 8 positions match TRBD1. V trimming: 3 bases; J trimming: 4 bases; junction bases outside the gene matches: 7. The CDR3 is 15 amino acids. The V gene's germline CDR1 is GTSNPN and CDR2 SVGIG (reference sequence).

The CDR3: CASSSLGDQYF. CDR3 sequence (DNA): TGTGCCAGCAGCTCGTTAGGGGACCAGTACTTC. This chain joins TRBV11-2 and TRBJ2-5; possible D gene TRBD1, 5 bases. V was trimmed by 4 bases and J by 10 bases, leaving 10 bases between them. Looked up from germline, CDR1 is SGHAT and CDR2 is FQNNGV. The CDR3 sequence is 11 residues long. The whole variable domain, filled in from reference TRBV11-2 and TRBJ2-5, reads EAGVAQSPRYKIIEKRQSVAFWCNPISGHATLYWYQQILGQGPKLLIQFQNNGVVDDSQLPKDRFSAERLKGVDSTLKIQPAKLEDSAVYLCASSSLGDQYFGPGTRLLVL.

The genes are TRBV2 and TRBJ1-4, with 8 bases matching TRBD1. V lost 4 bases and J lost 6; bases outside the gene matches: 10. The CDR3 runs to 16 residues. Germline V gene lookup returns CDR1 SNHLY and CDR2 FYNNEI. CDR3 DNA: TGTGCCAGCAGTGGACGAGGACAGGGTGGGGATGAAAAACTGTTTTTT. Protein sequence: CASSGRGQGGDEKLFF.